A single TCR beta chain is shown here with its context. The data were taken from a study of blood T cell repertoires in COVID-19. Study as a whole: Acute-phase and convalescent COVID-19 samples originated in the United States, Italy and Spain. T cells, B-cell-depleted T cells, or PBMCs provided the cDNA or gDNA that served as material.

Clones were read by immunoSEQ multiplex PCR, and TCRdb kept only the in-frame ones, dropping some. This table holds approximately 80,000 clones, 81% found once. With V trimmed by 11 bases and J by 8 bases, 13 bases remained unmatched. The CDR3 sequence is 14 residues long. In germline, CDR1 is SNHLY, CDR2 FYNNEI. The sequence derives from a man of 80 years or more with acute or convalescent COVID-19. The material sequenced was peripheral blood. The chain recombines TRBV2 with TRBJ1-4; TRBD1 matches at 8 bases. CDR3 DNA sequence: TGTGCCGGACTTTTTGACAGGGGTGGAGAAAAACTGTTTTTT. It codes for CAGLFDRGGEKLFF.